Sequencing of this TCR beta chain was carried out in a study of T cell responses to AZD1222 COVID-19 vaccine. Study in general: Both about-4-week and about-12-week second-dose recipients were combined. General study findings and limits: At study baseline, merely a handful of AZD1222 recipients were seropositive. Repertoire samples came only from after the peak T cell response.

Only one count was recorded for this clone. What it binds is unknown. Produced via immunoSEQ multiplex PCR; TCRdb's table is partial and in-frame only. The table lists about 110,000 clones, 88% of them singletons, with roughly 1.6% in the top ten. The sequences come from peripheral blood, collected on day 0 of AZD1222 vaccination. The clonotype was recovered from an adult in good health.

In DNA, the CDR3 is TGTGCCAGCAGCGTAGCTTTAACTCGCTATGGCTACACCTTC. Translation: CASSVALTRYGYTF. The chain employs TRBV9 and TRBJ1-2; D is uncertain. V lost 0 bases and J lost 4, with 10 bases in between. CDR1 is SGDLS and CDR2 is YYNGEE in the germline V gene. The CDR3 has 14 residues.